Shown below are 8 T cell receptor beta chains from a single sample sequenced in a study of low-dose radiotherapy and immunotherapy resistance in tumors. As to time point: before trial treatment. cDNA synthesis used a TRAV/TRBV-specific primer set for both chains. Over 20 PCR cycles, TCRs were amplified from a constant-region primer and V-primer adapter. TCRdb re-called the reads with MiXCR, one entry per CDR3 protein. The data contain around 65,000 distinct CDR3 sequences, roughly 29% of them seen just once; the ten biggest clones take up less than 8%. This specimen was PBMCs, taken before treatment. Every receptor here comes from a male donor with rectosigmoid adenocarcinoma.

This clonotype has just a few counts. CDR3 sequence (DNA): TGTGCCAGCAGCCCCGCGCAGGGGCCAGGCACAGATACGCAGTATTTT. Translating it yields CASSPAQGPGTDTQYF. The chain links TRBV7-2 to TRBJ2-3; possible D gene TRBD1, 6 bases. CDR3 size: 16 residues. Per the germline V gene, CDR1 is SGHTA and CDR2 is FQGNSA. V lost 5 bases and J 1 base, leaving 16 bases between the germline ends.

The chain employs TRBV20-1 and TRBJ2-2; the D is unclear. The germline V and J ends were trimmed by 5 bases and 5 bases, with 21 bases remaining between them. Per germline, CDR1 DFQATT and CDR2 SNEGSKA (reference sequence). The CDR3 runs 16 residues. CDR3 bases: TGCAGTGCTTCTCTAACAGCTAAGGCGTATACCGGGGAGCTGTTTTTT. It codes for CSASLTAKAYTGELFF.

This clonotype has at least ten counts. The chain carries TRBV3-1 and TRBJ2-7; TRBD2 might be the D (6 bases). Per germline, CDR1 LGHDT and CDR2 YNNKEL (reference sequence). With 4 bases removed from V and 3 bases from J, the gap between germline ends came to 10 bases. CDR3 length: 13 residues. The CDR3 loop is CASSLSGRYEQYF. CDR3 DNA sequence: TGTGCCAGCAGCCTTAGCGGCCGCTACGAGCAGTACTTC.

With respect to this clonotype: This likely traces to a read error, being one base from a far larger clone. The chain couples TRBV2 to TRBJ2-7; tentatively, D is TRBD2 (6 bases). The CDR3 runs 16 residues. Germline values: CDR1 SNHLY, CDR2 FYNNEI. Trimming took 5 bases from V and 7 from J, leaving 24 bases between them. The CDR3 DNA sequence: TGTGCCAGCAGTTTGATGGCCCGGGACTTCAACAATGAGCAGTACTTC. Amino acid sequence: CASSLMARDFNNEQYF.

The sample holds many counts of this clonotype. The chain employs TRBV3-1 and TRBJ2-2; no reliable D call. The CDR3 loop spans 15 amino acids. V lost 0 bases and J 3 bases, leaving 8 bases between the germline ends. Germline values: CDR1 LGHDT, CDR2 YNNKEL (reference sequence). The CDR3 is CASSQEFWYTGELFF. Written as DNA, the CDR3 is TGTGCCAGCAGCCAAGAGTTTTGGTACACCGGGGAGCTGTTTTTT.

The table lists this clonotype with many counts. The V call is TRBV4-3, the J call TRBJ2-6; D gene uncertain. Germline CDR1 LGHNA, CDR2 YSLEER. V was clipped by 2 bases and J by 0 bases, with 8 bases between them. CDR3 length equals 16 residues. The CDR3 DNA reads TGCGCCAGCAGCCAAAGTTTGGGCTCTGGGGCCAACGTCCTGACTTTC. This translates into CASSQSLGSGANVLTF.

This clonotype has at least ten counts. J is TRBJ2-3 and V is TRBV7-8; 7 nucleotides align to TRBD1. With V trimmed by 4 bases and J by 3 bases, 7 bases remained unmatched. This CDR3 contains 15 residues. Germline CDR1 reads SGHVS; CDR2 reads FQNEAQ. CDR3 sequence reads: CASSSYRGNTDTQYF. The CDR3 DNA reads TGTGCCAGCAGCTCTTACAGGGGAAATACAGATACGCAGTATTTT.

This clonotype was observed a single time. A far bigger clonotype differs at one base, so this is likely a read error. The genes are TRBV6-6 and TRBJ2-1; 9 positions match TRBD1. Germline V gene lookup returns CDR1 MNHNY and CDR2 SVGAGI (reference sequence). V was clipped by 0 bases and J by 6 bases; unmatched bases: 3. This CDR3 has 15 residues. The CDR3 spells CASSYSEGQGNEQFF. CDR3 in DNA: TGTGCCAGCAGTTACTCGGAGGGACAGGGCAATGAGCAGTTCTTC.